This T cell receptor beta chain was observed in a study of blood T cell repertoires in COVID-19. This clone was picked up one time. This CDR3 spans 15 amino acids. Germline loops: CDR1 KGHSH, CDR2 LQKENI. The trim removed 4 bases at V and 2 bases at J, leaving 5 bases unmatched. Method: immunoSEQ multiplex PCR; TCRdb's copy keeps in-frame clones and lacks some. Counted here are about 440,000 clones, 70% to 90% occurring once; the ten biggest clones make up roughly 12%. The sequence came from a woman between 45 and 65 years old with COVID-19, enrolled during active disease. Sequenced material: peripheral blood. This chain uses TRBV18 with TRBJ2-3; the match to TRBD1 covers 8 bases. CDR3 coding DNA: TGTGCCAGCTCACTTAGACAGGGGACCACAGATACGCAGTATTTT. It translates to CASSLRQGTTDTQYF.